The 15 T cell receptor beta chains below come from one sample, sequenced in a study of blood T cell repertoires in COVID-19. Sequenced by immunoSEQ multiplex PCR; TCRdb stores in-frame clones only, minus some. Found here are 150,000 to 200,000 clones, roughly 87% of them singletons; the top ten hold less than 10%. Sequenced input: peripheral blood. The receptors derive from a woman in her 70s with COVID-19, enrolled during active disease.

The V gene is TRBV5-8, the J gene TRBJ2-7; 8 bases fit TRBD1. CDR3 length: 15 amino acids. Germline V CDR1 and CDR2: SGHTS, YDEGEE. V lost 0 bases to trimming and J lost 2 bases; unmatched junction nucleotides: 4. Written as DNA, the CDR3 is TGTGCCAGCAGCTTGGGCCAGGGGGCCCCCTACGAGCAGTACTTC. This gives the protein CASSLGQGAPYEQYF.

V is TRBV5-1 and J is TRBJ1-2; the D is unclear. Germline V CDR1 and CDR2: SGHRS, YFSETQ. CDR3 size: 15 residues. V lost 0 bases to trimming and J lost 0 bases, with 9 bases between them. The CDR3 bases are TGCGCCAGCAGCTTGGGGAGGGTAGCTAACTATGGCTACACCTTC. Amino acid sequence: CASSLGRVANYGYTF.

This sequence joins TRBV5-5 and TRBJ2-7; TRBD2 agrees at 10 bases. V gave up 0 bases and J gave up 2 bases; unmatched junction bases: 2. CDR3 length equals 15 residues. Per germline, CDR1 SGHKS and CDR2 YYEKEE (reference sequence). In DNA, the CDR3 is TGTGCCAGCAGCTTGGTCCTAGCGGGAGCCTACGAGCAGTACTTC. Protein sequence: CASSLVLAGAYEQYF.

The chain combines TRBV5-3 with TRBJ1-1, with D possibly matching TRBD1 (6 bases). TRBV5-3 is reported as an ORF; its role is uncertain. This CDR3 has 14 amino acids. Trimming took off 4 bases at V and 1 base at J, with 11 bases between the two ends. The CDR3 nucleotides read TGTGCCAGAAGCCGAACAGGGAAGAACACTGAAGCTTTCTTT. As protein: CARSRTGKNTEAFF.

In this sample, this clone turned up a few times. For the CDR3, the DNA is TGTGCCAGCAGCTTAGGGCTCGTTCAGGGTGAGCAGTTCTTC. Translating it yields CASSLGLVQGEQFF. The chain uses TRBV7-8 and TRBJ2-1; D possibly corresponds to TRBD1 (5 bases). The CDR3 spans 14 residues. With 1 base removed from V and 9 bases from J, the gap between germline ends came to 13 bases. From germline, CDR1 is SGHVS and CDR2 FQNEAQ.

This clone was found a few times. Other nucleotide sequences from this sample produce the same CDR3. The chain has TRBV7-2 and TRBJ1-3, with unresolved D. This CDR3 has 14 amino acids. Germline V gene lookup returns CDR1 SGHTA and CDR2 FQGNSA. V was clipped by 1 base and J by 2 bases, with 6 bases between them. In nucleotides, the CDR3 is TGTGCCAGCAGCTTAGGGCTTACTGGAAACACCATATATTTT. This translates into CASSLGLTGNTIYF.

CDR3 bases: TGTGCCTCAGGCCCGGTCTATAACTCTGGGGCCAACGTCCTGACTTTC. Its protein product is CASGPVYNSGANVLTF. The rearrangement joins TRBV27 to TRBJ2-6, with unresolved D. In germline, CDR1 is MNHEY, CDR2 SMNVEV (reference sequence). V gave up 11 bases and J gave up 0 bases, with 17 bases separating them. The CDR3 spans 16 residues.

This clone was detected a few times. The chain is built from TRBV27 and TRBJ2-3; 10 positions match TRBD2. This CDR3 contains 15 residues. CDR1 MNHEY and CDR2 SMNVEV come from the germline V gene (reference sequence). J lost 3 bases, V lost 4 bases, and 4 bases had no gene match. DNA for the CDR3: TGTGCCAGCAGTTCTAGCGGGAGCTCAACAGATACGCAGTATTTT. Encoded protein: CASSSSGSSTDTQYF.

The chain couples TRBV15 to TRBJ1-1, with a tentative D call TRBD1 (6 bases). CDR1 and CDR2 (germline): LNHNV, YYDKDF (reference sequence). The CDR3 has 15 amino acids. V shed 5 bases and J shed 0 bases, with 13 bases lying between them. CDR3 region: CATSPRDTMNTEAFF. DNA for the CDR3: TGTGCCACCAGCCCCCGGGACACCATGAACACTGAAGCTTTCTTT.

As DNA, the CDR3 is TGTGCCTGGAGTGTACTAATTGAGCAGTTCTTC. It encodes CAWSVLIEQFF. The gene calls are TRBV30 and TRBJ2-1, with D hard to call. Per the germline V gene, CDR1 is GTSNPN and CDR2 is SVGIG (reference sequence). V lost 0 bases and J lost 9, with 6 bases in between. The CDR3 runs to 11 residues. The full variable domain, its missing parts supplied by reference TRBV30 and TRBJ2-1, is SQTIHQWPATLVQPVGSPLSLECTVEGTSNPNLYWYRQAAGRGLQLLFYSVGIGQISSEVPQNLSASRPQDRQFILSSKKLLLSDSGFYLCAWSVLIEQFFGPGTRLTVL.

V usage is TRBV7-9 and J usage is TRBJ1-1, with D possibly being TRBD1 (6 bases). Germline V gene data show CDR1 as SEHNR and CDR2 as FQNEAQ (reference sequence). Trimming removed 4 bases at V and 4 bases at J, with 16 bases between. This CDR3 has 15 residues. CDR3 amino acids: CASSSYGQISTEAFF. In DNA, the CDR3 is TGTGCCAGCAGCTCTTATGGACAGATAAGCACTGAAGCTTTCTTT.

The CDR3 coding sequence is TGTGCCAGCAGTGAAGCGCAACAGGTGCGCACTGAAGCTTTCTTT. Translated: CASSEAQQVRTEAFF. J is TRBJ1-1 and V is TRBV2; weak D call: TRBD1 (5 bases). Germline V gives CDR1 SNHLY, CDR2 FYNNEI. The CDR3 runs 15 residues. Trimming pared 0 bases from V and 4 bases from J, leaving 12 bases between.

This chain joins TRBV5-1 and TRBJ1-3; D is uncertain. V was trimmed by 0 bases and J by 6 bases, leaving 10 bases between them. Per the germline V gene, CDR1 is SGHRS and CDR2 is YFSETQ. The CDR3 consists of 14 residues. CDR3 region: CASSLDFAENTIYF. The DNA for the CDR3 is TGCGCCAGCAGCTTGGACTTTGCCGAAAACACCATATATTTT.

The chain joins TRBV2 to TRBJ1-2; D not resolved. The length of the CDR3 is 13 residues. Trimming shortened V by 6 bases and J by 8 bases, and 16 bases separated the two germline ends. Germline values: CDR1 SNHLY, CDR2 FYNNEI. The CDR3 loop is CASSVVAGRGYTF. The DNA of the CDR3 is TGTGCCAGCAGCGTGGTAGCGGGTAGGGGCTACACCTTC.

The chain has TRBV5-5 and TRBJ2-1; TRBD1 is a possible D gene (6 bases). Germline CDR1 is SGHKS and CDR2 is YYEKEE (reference sequence). The CDR3 sequence is 15 residues long. V shed 0 bases and J shed 6 bases, with 13 bases lying between them. CDR3 DNA: TGTGCCAGCAGCTTGGGGGGGACAACGGGCAATGAGCAGTTCTTC. Amino acids: CASSLGGTTGNEQFF.